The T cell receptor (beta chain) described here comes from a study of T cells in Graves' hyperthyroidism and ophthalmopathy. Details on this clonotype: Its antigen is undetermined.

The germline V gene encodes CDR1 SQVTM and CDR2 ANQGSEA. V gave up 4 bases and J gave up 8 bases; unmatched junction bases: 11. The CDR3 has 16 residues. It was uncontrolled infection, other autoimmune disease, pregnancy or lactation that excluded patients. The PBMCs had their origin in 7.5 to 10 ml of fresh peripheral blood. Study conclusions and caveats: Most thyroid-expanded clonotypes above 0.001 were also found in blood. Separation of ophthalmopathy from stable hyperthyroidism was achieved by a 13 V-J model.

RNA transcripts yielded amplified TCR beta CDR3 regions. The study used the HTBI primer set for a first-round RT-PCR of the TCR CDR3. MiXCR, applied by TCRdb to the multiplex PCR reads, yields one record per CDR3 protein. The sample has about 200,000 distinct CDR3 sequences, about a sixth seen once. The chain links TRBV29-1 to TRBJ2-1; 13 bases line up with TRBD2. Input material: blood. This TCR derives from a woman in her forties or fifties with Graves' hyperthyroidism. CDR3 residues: CSVAPAPGTSGDEQFF. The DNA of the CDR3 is TGCAGCGTTGCACCCGCCCCCGGGACTAGCGGGGATGAGCAGTTCTTC.